A single sample is the source of the 27 T cell receptor beta chains below, sequenced in a study of blood T cell repertoires in COVID-19. The table came from immunoSEQ multiplex PCR; TCRdb's copy has only in-frame clones and leaves some out. The sample holds approximately 160,000 clones, about 86% seen once. The sequenced sample was peripheral blood. These receptors all come from a woman aged 70-85 years with acute or convalescent COVID-19.

This chain joins TRBV10-3 and TRBJ1-2, with D uncertain. In germline, CDR1 is ENHRY, CDR2 SYGVKD. The CDR3 is 15 residues long. V lost 0 bases and J 0 bases, leaving 8 bases between the germline ends. The CDR3 spells CAISESVTANYGYTF. CDR3 sequence (DNA): TGTGCCATCAGTGAGTCAGTCACGGCTAACTATGGCTACACCTTC.

The chain employs TRBV9 and TRBJ2-7; 7 bases map to TRBD1. Germline-derived CDR1 and CDR2 are SGDLS and YYNGEE. Losses at the gene ends were 3 bases for V and 4 bases for J; bases not matched to a gene: 7. This CDR3 spans 14 amino acids. The CDR3 region is CASSARQGPYEQYF. The CDR3 nucleotides are TGTGCCAGCAGCGCCCGACAGGGACCATACGAGCAGTACTTC.

The chain joins TRBV4-2 to TRBJ1-1; a weak D match, TRBD1 (5 bases). The germline V and J ends were trimmed by 0 bases and 6 bases, with 17 bases remaining between them. The CDR3 spans 16 residues. The germline V gene encodes CDR1 LGHNA and CDR2 YNFKEQ. The CDR3 sequence: CASSQDPGQGSPEAFF. The CDR3 DNA follows: TGTGCCAGCAGCCAAGATCCAGGGCAGGGTAGTCCTGAAGCTTTCTTT.

V usage is TRBV5-1 and J usage is TRBJ2-3, with TRBD2 matching 8 bases. With 4 bases clipped from V and 0 bases from J, the junction kept 10 bases outside the gene matches. The CDR3 consists of 17 residues. Germline loops: CDR1 SGHRS, CDR2 YFSETQ. As DNA, the CDR3 is TGCGCCAGCAGCCGCACGGCGGGAGGCCCTAGCACAGATACGCAGTATTTT. Its protein product is CASSRTAGGPSTDTQYF.

This clone appeared once. The chain uses TRBV5-1 and TRBJ1-1; D gene ambiguous. The V end lost 7 bases, the J end lost 0 bases, and 16 bases lay between the germline ends. The CDR3 runs to 15 residues. CDR1 is SGHRS, CDR2 YFSETQ, per germline. The CDR3 reads CASGPSASMNTEAFF. The CDR3 region has the DNA TGCGCCAGCGGCCCCAGCGCATCCATGAACACTGAAGCTTTCTTT.

The J gene is TRBJ2-1, the V gene TRBV4-1; 11 bases line up with TRBD2. The CDR3 is 19 residues long. Germline V lookup: CDR1 MGHRA, CDR2 YSYEKL. Unmatched junction bases numbered 7, after V lost 0 bases and J lost 0 bases. In DNA, the CDR3 is TGCGCCAGCAGCCAAGATAGCGGGAGGGTTTACAGCTCCTACAATGAGCAGTTCTTC. It specifies CASSQDSGRVYSSYNEQFF.

This clone was counted only a few times. This sequence joins TRBV4-3 and TRBJ1-2; D perhaps matches TRBD1 (5 bases). Looked up from germline, CDR1 is LGHNA and CDR2 is YSLEER. V lost 0 bases and J 4 bases, leaving 18 bases between the germline ends. The CDR3 consists of 17 residues. As DNA, the CDR3 is TGCGCCAGCAGCCAAGAAGTTTGGATGGGGGGGGTCTATGGCTACACCTTC. Amino acid sequence: CASSQEVWMGGVYGYTF.

This clone was counted a single time. V is TRBV7-9 and J is TRBJ2-7, with a tentative D call TRBD2 (7 bases). The CDR3 has 16 residues. V was clipped by 1 base and J by 0 bases, with 13 bases between them. Germline V CDR1 and CDR2: SEHNR, FQNEAQ (reference sequence). CDR3 bases: TGTGCCAGCAGCTTAGGAGGGGGGGGAAGCTCCTACGAGCAGTACTTC. Its translation is CASSLGGGGSSYEQYF. Drawing the rest from reference TRBV7-9 and TRBJ2-7, the complete variable domain is DTGVSQNPRHKITKRGQNVTFRCDPISEHNRLYWYRQTLGQGPEFLTYFQNEAQLEKSRLLSDRFSAERPKGSFSTLEIQRTEQGDSAMYLCASSLGGGGSSYEQYFGPGTRLTVT.

The V gene is TRBV19, the J gene TRBJ2-2, with D possibly matching TRBD2 (6 bases). The CDR3 spans 17 residues. Germline V gene data show CDR1 as LNHDA and CDR2 as SQIVND (reference sequence). V was pared by 7 bases and J by 3 bases, with 21 bases between. The DNA for the CDR3 is TGTGCCAGTACGCCTGATCGGGAGAGTGTGTACACCGGGGAGCTGTTTTTT. It specifies CASTPDRESVYTGELFF.

The genes are TRBV6-5 and TRBJ1-1, with D unresolved. This CDR3 is built from 12 residues. Deletions cut 6 bases from V and 10 bases from J, with 15 bases between. Germline values: CDR1 MNHEY, CDR2 SVGAGI. CDR3 nucleotide sequence: TGTGCCAGCAGCACCCGGGATTTTGGAGCTTTCTTT. Translating it yields CASSTRDFGAFF.

The chain employs TRBV15 and TRBJ2-7, with D possibly TRBD1 on 5 matching bases. V was cut by 3 bases and J by 1 base, with 7 bases left in between. This CDR3 spans 13 amino acids. CDR1 and CDR2 from the germline V gene are LNHNV and YYDKDF (reference sequence). DNA for the CDR3: TGTGCCACCAGCAGGCGACAGTCCTACGAGCAGTACTTC. Translated, it gives CATSRRQSYEQYF.

The chain couples TRBV19 to TRBJ1-4; 7 nucleotides agree with TRBD1. Losses at the gene ends were 4 bases for V and 2 bases for J; bases not matched to a gene: 10. This CDR3 region has 17 residues. Germline values: CDR1 LNHDA, CDR2 SQIVND (reference sequence). The CDR3 DNA is TGTGCCAGTAGTACCAACAGGGGTGTGACGACTAATGAAAAACTGTTTTTT. It translates to CASSTNRGVTTNEKLFF.

The chain recombines TRBV10-3 with TRBJ2-7; 7 bases align to TRBD2. V was clipped by 0 bases and J by 4 bases; unmatched bases: 0. This CDR3 region has 13 residues. Germline V CDR1 and CDR2: ENHRY, SYGVKD. CDR3 bases: TGTGCCATCAGTGAGTCGGGAGGGTACGAGCAGTACTTC. This gives the protein CAISESGGYEQYF.

The chain combines TRBV9 with TRBJ1-3; 9 bases map to TRBD1. This CDR3 has 14 amino acids. Germline V lookup: CDR1 SGDLS, CDR2 YYNGEE. V lost 0 bases, J lost 7 bases, and 2 bases stayed unmatched. Here the CDR3 DNA reads TGTGCCAGCAGCGTAGGGGGACAGGGCAACACCATATATTTT. As protein: CASSVGGQGNTIYF.

V and J are TRBV7-8 and TRBJ1-5; no clear D. This CDR3 has 12 amino acids. Germline CDR1 and CDR2: SGHVS and FQNEAQ. Trimming removed 10 bases at V and 5 bases at J, with 12 bases between. The CDR3 DNA sequence: TGTGCCACCTCAAAAACGGATCAGCCCCAGCATTTT. It yields the protein CATSKTDQPQHF.

This chain joins TRBV20-1 and TRBJ1-4, with D unclear. The CDR3 runs 10 residues. The germline V gene has CDR1 DFQATT and CDR2 SNEGSKA (reference sequence). The V end lost 7 bases, the J end lost 4 bases, and 4 bases lay between the germline ends. CDR3 sequence: CSVYNEKLFF. CDR3 nucleotides: TGCAGTGTTTATAATGAAAAACTGTTTTTT.

This CDR3 reads CASSSLMGASNQPQHF. CDR3 sequence (DNA): TGTGCCAGCAGTTCCCTTATGGGGGCTAGCAATCAGCCCCAGCATTTT. This rearrangement joins TRBV27 to TRBJ1-5; the D gene is possibly TRBD1 (6 bases). The CDR3 runs 16 residues. V lost 4 bases, J lost 0 bases, and 13 bases lay in between. CDR1 and CDR2 from the germline V gene are MNHEY and SMNVEV (reference sequence).

This clone has just a few counts. This chain links TRBV3-1 (or the pseudogene TRBV3-2) with TRBJ1-5; D is perhaps TRBD1 (6 bases). The germline V and J ends were trimmed by 6 bases and 9 bases, with 15 bases remaining between them. The CDR3 has 13 residues. From germline, CDR1 is LGHDT and CDR2 YNNKEL (reference sequence). The CDR3 nucleotides are TGTGCCAGCAGTCTTAGGACAGCAGGGCCCCAGCATTTT. Translation: CASSLRTAGPQHF.

The chain links TRBV10-3 to TRBJ2-5; D is unclear. Looked up from germline, CDR1 is ENHRY and CDR2 is SYGVKD. The CDR3 sequence is 15 residues long. V was shortened by 4 bases and J by 5 bases, with 17 bases between the two germline ends. The chain's CDR3 is CAISASPDSRETQYF. In nucleotides, the CDR3 is TGTGCCATCAGTGCCAGCCCCGATTCGAGGGAGACCCAGTACTTC.

In the case of this clone: Within the sample, other DNA sequences also encode this same CDR3. The chain links TRBV7-6 to TRBJ2-3, with a possible D match to TRBD1 (5 bases). CDR3 size: 15 residues. Trimming pared 1 base from V and 2 bases from J, leaving 10 bases between. Germline CDR1 SGHVS, CDR2 FNYEAQ. Here the CDR3 DNA reads TGTGCCAGCAGCTTAGGAACAGGAGCCACAGATACGCAGTATTTT. Translation: CASSLGTGATDTQYF.

J is TRBJ1-5 and V is TRBV27; 8 bases map to TRBD1. J lost 5 bases, V lost 5 bases, and 5 bases had no gene match. CDR1 and CDR2 from the germline V gene are MNHEY and SMNVEV (reference sequence). The CDR3 is 14 residues long. CDR3 sequence: CASSAYRGDQPQHF. DNA of the CDR3: TGTGCCAGCAGTGCATACAGGGGGGATCAGCCCCAGCATTTT.

J is TRBJ1-2 and V is TRBV7-9; D not resolved. The CDR3 sequence is 16 residues long. Deletions cut 5 bases from V and 4 bases from J, with 20 bases between. Germline assignment: CDR1 SEHNR and CDR2 FQNEAQ (reference sequence). CDR3 DNA: TGTGCCAGCAGCCCCCCGGGAGCCCTCAAATTCTATGGCTACACCTTC. Protein: CASSPPGALKFYGYTF. Supplemented by reference TRBV7-9 and TRBJ1-2, the full variable domain reads DTGVSQNPRHKITKRGQNVTFRCDPISEHNRLYWYRQTLGQGPEFLTYFQNEAQLEKSRLLSDRFSAERPKGSFSTLEIQRTEQGDSAMYLCASSPPGALKFYGYTFGSGTRLTVV.

The V call is TRBV11-2, the J call TRBJ1-1, with 9 bases aligning to TRBD1. From germline, CDR1 is SGHAT and CDR2 FQNNGV. The CDR3 is made up of 14 amino acids. V lost 5 bases and J lost 7; bases outside the gene matches: 8. The CDR3 nucleotides are TGTGCCAGCAGCACCCGGGACAGGGTTCATGAAGCTTTCTTT. Translation gives CASSTRDRVHEAFF.

The rearrangement uses TRBV25-1 and TRBJ1-1; no clear D. V was cut by 5 bases and J by 2 bases, with 12 bases left in between. Per the germline V gene, CDR1 is MGHDK and CDR2 is SYGVNS. This CDR3 is built from 14 residues. CDR3 loop: CASSKRVGNTEAFF. The CDR3 DNA sequence: TGTGCCAGCAGTAAACGGGTGGGTAACACTGAAGCTTTCTTT.

This clone has only a few counts. The genes are TRBV5-6 and TRBJ1-6; D is perhaps TRBD1 (5 bases). The length of the CDR3 is 15 residues. Between the trimmed V and J ends, which lost 2 bases and 7 bases, there was a span of 13 bases. From germline, CDR1 is SGHDT and CDR2 YYEEEE. The CDR3 nucleotides are TGTGCCAGCAGCTTCAGTCCAGGGATAAATTCACCCCTCCACTTT. Its protein is CASSFSPGINSPLHF. The entire variable domain, with the rest obtained from reference TRBV5-6 and TRBJ1-6, is as follows: DAGVTQSPTHLIKTRGQQVTLRCSPKSGHDTVSWYQQALGQGPQFIFQYYEEEERQRGNFPDRFSGHQFPNYSSELNVNALLLGDSALYLCASSFSPGINSPLHFGNGTRLTVT.

The V and J genes are TRBV4-3 and TRBJ2-3; 15 bases align to TRBD2. The CDR3 is made up of 17 amino acids. The trim removed 4 bases at V and 0 bases at J, leaving 2 bases unmatched. Per germline, CDR1 LGHNA and CDR2 YSLEER. The CDR3 DNA reads as TGCGCCAGCAGCCGGGGACTAGCGGGGGGAAGCACAGATACGCAGTATTTT. Residues: CASSRGLAGGSTDTQYF.

The chain recombines TRBV2 with TRBJ1-2; D unclear. Trimming shortened V by 4 bases and J by 3 bases, and 15 bases separated the two germline ends. The CDR3 is 15 amino acids. Germline CDR1 and CDR2: SNHLY and FYNNEI. For the CDR3, the DNA is TGTGCCAGCAGTGGGGGAGTGGACTACTACTATGGCTACACCTTC. This sequence encodes CASSGGVDYYYGYTF.